The 21 T cell receptor beta chains listed next were all sequenced from one sample in a study of shared clonotypes between healthy human individuals. CD45RO-negative cells were positively selected for CCR7, leaving out terminally differentiated effector memory CD45RA+ cells. Profiled with immunoSEQ multiplex PCR; TCRdb holds only in-frame clones, not every one. The sample includes roughly 2,000,000 clones, 93% of them seen just once. Material for sequencing was naive CD8+ T cells from PBMCs. These receptors all come from a man aged 18 to 30 in good health. Some clones in this sample may be carry-over from other donors' samples.

The count of this clone is one. CDR3 residues: CSARKGYEQYF. The CDR3 nucleotides are TGCAGTGCTAGGAAAGGCTACGAGCAGTACTTC. The chain combines TRBV20-1 with TRBJ2-7, with D unresolved. Germline V lookup: CDR1 DFQATT, CDR2 SNEGSKA (reference sequence). The V and J ends lost 3 bases and 3 bases respectively, with 6 bases between them. There are 11 residues in the CDR3.

The rearrangement links TRBV28 to TRBJ2-6; D is uncertain. This CDR3 is built from 16 residues. Germline CDR1 and CDR2: MDHEN and SYDVKM. V lost 5 bases and J lost 0, with 11 bases in between. The CDR3 region has the DNA TGTGCCAGCAGTGCCGACCCACTCTCTGGGGCCAACGTCCTGACTTTC. Its translation is CASSADPLSGANVLTF.

Only a few counts were recorded for this clone. The chain carries TRBV28 and TRBJ1-5; TRBD1 agrees at 8 bases. This CDR3 is built from 16 residues. Losses at the gene ends were 1 base for V and 4 bases for J; bases not matched to a gene: 6. The V gene's germline CDR1 is MDHEN and CDR2 SYDVKM. CDR3 coding DNA: TGTGCCAGCAGTTTATTGGCAGGGGGCTTGAATCAGCCCCAGCATTTT. This gives the protein CASSLLAGGLNQPQHF.

In regard to this clone: Other DNA sequences within the sample encode an identical CDR3. The gene calls are TRBV28 and TRBJ2-5; 15 nucleotides agree with TRBD2. The CDR3 has 17 residues. V was clipped by 2 bases and J by 5 bases; unmatched bases: 6. The V gene's germline CDR1 is MDHEN and CDR2 SYDVKM. Written as DNA, the CDR3 is TGTGCCAGCAGTTTAGGACTAGCGGGAGGGCTTAGGGAGACCCAGTACTTC. It encodes CASSLGLAGGLRETQYF.

The chain joins TRBV9 to TRBJ2-2; the match to TRBD2 covers 16 bases. Germline V gene sequence: CDR1 SGDLS, CDR2 YYNGEE. J lost 7 bases, V lost 3 bases, and 9 bases had no gene match. The CDR3 is 18 amino acids. CDR3 sequence reads: CASSARPGLAGGDGELFF. Written as DNA, the CDR3 is TGTGCCAGCAGCGCCCGTCCGGGACTAGCGGGAGGGGACGGGGAGCTGTTTTTT.

The chain has TRBV28 and TRBJ1-5; D may be TRBD1 (5 bases). Deletions cut 5 bases from V and 4 bases from J, with 18 bases between. This CDR3 has 16 residues. Germline CDR1 reads MDHEN; CDR2 reads SYDVKM. In DNA form, the CDR3 reads TGTGCCAGCAGTCGGGGGATCGGAATGGTGAATCAGCCCCAGCATTTT. Its translation: CASSRGIGMVNQPQHF.

The rearrangement links TRBV7-9 to TRBJ2-7, with D unclear. In germline, CDR1 is SEHNR, CDR2 FQNEAQ (reference sequence). V dropped 5 bases and J dropped 2 bases, with 13 bases sitting between them. The CDR3 contains 14 residues. As DNA, the CDR3 is TGTGCCAGCAGCCCCTCTTCTGCGACCTACGAGCAGTACTTC. Translating it yields CASSPSSATYEQYF.

This clone was picked up one time. CDR3 region: CATSREVQKTQYF. The CDR3 DNA reads TGTGCCACCAGCAGAGAGGTTCAGAAGACCCAGTACTTC. The rearrangement uses TRBV15 and TRBJ2-5; D gene ambiguous. The CDR3 contains 13 residues. Germline CDR1 reads LNHNV; CDR2 reads YYDKDF (reference sequence). V was clipped by 0 bases and J by 6 bases, with 8 bases between them.

This rearrangement joins TRBV29-1 to TRBJ2-7; 7 nucleotides agree with TRBD1. V shed 1 base, J shed 2 bases, and the junction held 8 bases outside the gene matches. Germline CDR1 is SQVTM and CDR2 is ANQGSEA. This CDR3 comprises 15 residues. The CDR3 loop is CSVEASGQETYEQYF. The CDR3 DNA reads as TGCAGCGTTGAAGCCTCCGGACAGGAGACCTACGAGCAGTACTTC.

The chain carries TRBV19 and TRBJ1-1, with a tentative D call TRBD1 (5 bases). V lost 7 bases and J 0 bases, leaving 15 bases between the germline ends. In germline, CDR1 is LNHDA, CDR2 SQIVND (reference sequence). The CDR3 is 15 amino acids. DNA for the CDR3: TGTGCCAGTACCATACCGGGGCTAATGAACACTGAAGCTTTCTTT. This sequence encodes CASTIPGLMNTEAFF.

The V and J genes are TRBV11-2 and TRBJ1-1; tentative D call: TRBD1 (5 bases). Looked up from germline, CDR1 is SGHAT and CDR2 is FQNNGV. V gave up 6 bases and J gave up 1 base, with 9 bases separating them. The CDR3 covers 13 residues. In DNA form, the CDR3 reads TGTGCCAGCAGTTTTGGGACGAACACTGAAGCTTTCTTT. Residues: CASSFGTNTEAFF.

The chain couples TRBV27 to TRBJ1-5; 12 nucleotides match TRBD1. This CDR3 region has 19 residues. Germline CDR1 MNHEY, CDR2 SMNVEV (reference sequence). Trimming took 5 bases from V and 2 from J; bases not matched to a gene: 13. The CDR3 sequence is CASSNLGDRGRNRNQPQHF. As DNA, the CDR3 is TGTGCCAGCAGTAACCTCGGGGACAGGGGGCGTAATCGCAATCAGCCCCAGCATTTT.

The chain employs TRBV27 and TRBJ2-1, with 7 positions matching TRBD1. Trimming took 5 bases from V and 10 from J; bases not matched to a gene: 8. The germline CDR1 and CDR2 sequences are MNHEY and SMNVEV (reference sequence). The CDR3 contains 13 residues. The CDR3 spells CASSIRQGWEQFF. CDR3 DNA: TGTGCCAGCAGTATCAGACAGGGATGGGAGCAGTTCTTC.

This clone has only one observation. Other DNA sequences within the sample encode an identical CDR3. The chain has TRBV7-9 and TRBJ2-2, with unresolved D. CDR3 length: 13 residues. Germline values: CDR1 SEHNR, CDR2 FQNEAQ (reference sequence). V was cut by 3 bases and J by 6 bases, with 8 bases left in between. The CDR3 DNA reads TGTGCCAGCAGCTTGGTCCGGGCCGGGGAGCTGTTTTTT. The encoded protein is CASSLVRAGELFF. The full variable domain, completed using reference TRBV7-9 and TRBJ2-2, is DTGVSQNPRHKITKRGQNVTFRCDPISEHNRLYWYRQTLGQGPEFLTYFQNEAQLEKSRLLSDRFSAERPKGSFSTLEIQRTEQGDSAMYLCASSLVRAGELFFGEGSRLTVL.

Only one count was recorded for this clone. V and J are TRBV2 and TRBJ2-7; 10 bases map to TRBD1. V trimming: 8 bases; J trimming: 6 bases; junction bases outside the gene matches: 10. The CDR3 spans 14 residues. In germline, CDR1 is SNHLY, CDR2 FYNNEI. The CDR3, as DNA: TGTGCCAGCCAACAGGGACAGGGGTCCGGCGAGCAGTACTTC. This translates into CASQQGQGSGEQYF.

This chain connects TRBV19 to TRBJ2-4; no clear D. Germline assignment: CDR1 LNHDA and CDR2 SQIVND (reference sequence). This CDR3 region has 14 residues. V was shortened by 3 bases and J by 6 bases, with 12 bases between the two germline ends. The CDR3 DNA is TGTGCCAGTAGTATTCCTGGGATAACAAACATTCAGTACTTC. Protein: CASSIPGITNIQYF.

The chain carries TRBV30 and TRBJ2-1, with 7 nucleotides matching TRBD2. Germline lookup yields CDR1 GTSNPN and CDR2 SVGIG (reference sequence). The CDR3 contains 13 residues. Trimming cost V 4 bases and J 2 bases; bases outside gene matches: 2. The CDR3 DNA reads as TGTGCCTGGAATCTAGCGGCCTACAATGAGCAGTTCTTC. The encoded protein is CAWNLAAYNEQFF.

Concerning this clone itself: At the DNA level, this CDR3 is encoded by other sequences in the same sample as well. The V call is TRBV18, the J call TRBJ2-1; D unresolved. V was cut by 3 bases and J by 0 bases, with 12 bases left in between. The germline CDR1 and CDR2 sequences are KGHSH and LQKENI. This CDR3 spans 16 amino acids. CDR3 coding DNA: TGTGCCAGCTCACCTCCGGACGGTAGCTCCTACAATGAGCAGTTCTTC. Protein product: CASSPPDGSSYNEQFF.

This clone was seen just once. J is TRBJ1-5 and V is TRBV27, with D perhaps TRBD1 (5 bases). The length of the CDR3 is 14 residues. Germline V lookup: CDR1 MNHEY, CDR2 SMNVEV (reference sequence). Trimming left V 2 bases short and J 7 bases short, with 12 bases between. CDR3 coding DNA: TGTGCCAGCAGTTTAAGGGGTTCGCAACAGCCCCAGCATTTT. It specifies CASSLRGSQQPQHF.

The V call is TRBV16, the J call TRBJ1-2, with a tentative D call TRBD1 (5 bases). In germline, CDR1 is KGHSY, CDR2 FQNENV. V lost 4 bases, J lost 3 bases, and 15 bases lay in between. The CDR3 sequence is 15 residues long. CDR3 in amino acids: CASSPYGAADYGYTF. The CDR3 DNA reads TGTGCCAGCAGCCCGTACGGGGCCGCTGACTATGGCTACACCTTC. Together with reference TRBV16 and TRBJ1-2, the CDR3 gives the full variable domain: GEEVAQTPKHLVRGEGQKAKLYCAPIKGHSYVFWYQQVLKNEFKFLISFQNENVFDETGMPKERFSAKCLPNSPCSLEIQATKLEDSAVYFCASSPYGAADYGYTFGSGTRLTVV.

The gene calls are TRBV5-1 and TRBJ1-1; 7 positions agree with TRBD1. CDR3 length equals 13 residues. Per germline, CDR1 SGHRS and CDR2 YFSETQ. V shed 2 bases, J shed 5 bases, and the junction held 3 bases outside the gene matches. The CDR3 nucleotides read TGCGCCAGCAGCTTACAGGGGCCTACTGAAGCTTTCTTT. Translation gives CASSLQGPTEAFF.